These T cell receptor beta chains were read from a single sample in a study of OX40 agonist ivuxolimab in advanced cancers. Sequencing was performed with immunoSEQ multiplex PCR; in TCRdb, only in-frame clones are kept and a portion is missing. The sample includes about 43,000 clones, just under 95% of them seen just once. Sequenced here: CD4+ or CD8+ T cells sorted from blood, sampled in a trial of the OX40 agonist ivuxolimab. The receptor set was obtained from an adult with an advanced solid tumor such as melanoma, head and neck, liver or kidney cancer. CDR3s include the opening cysteine and the closing phenylalanine or tryptophan. A D gene is named only where the DNA matches it firmly. Clone size is not always given. Where it is, it says once, few, many or a class for expanded clones.

>TRBJ2-4|TRBV15|TRBD2|NA
TGTGCCACCAGCAGAGAGGGTCCTCAAGCGGGAGATGTCAAAAACATTCAGTACTTC
CATSREGPQAGDVKNIQYF
>TRBJ2-3|TRBV7-8|TRBD2|once
TGTGCCAGCAGCTCTAGCGGGATGGGTACAGATACGCAGTATTTT
CASSSSGMGTDTQYF
>TRBJ2-6|TRBV2|NA|NA
TGTGCCAGCTCGCGTAGCGAGGAGGCTCTGATTGCTGGGGCCAACGTCCTGACTTTC
CASSRSEEALIAGANVLTF
>TRBJ2-5|TRBV5-1|NA|NA
TGCGCCAGCAGCTTTCAGGCAGACCAAGAGACCCAGTACTTC
CASSFQADQETQYF
>TRBJ2-5|TRBV5-1|TRBD1|NA
TGCGCCAGCAGCTTGGGACAGGGACGCCAGGAGACCCAGTACTTC
CASSLGQGRQETQYF
>TRBJ1-3|TRBV6-6|NA|NA
TGTGCCAGTTGGGGCCGTAGAGAGCCGCACACCATATATTTT
CASWGRREPHTIYF
>TRBJ2-7|TRBV11-1|TRBD2|NA
TGTGCCAGCAGCTCGATGACTAGCGGGAGGTCAAGTGCCTACGAGCAGTACTTC
CASSSMTSGRSSAYEQYF
>TRBJ1-5|TRBV9|NA|NA
TGTGCCAGCAGCGTAGACAGTTATCAGCCCCAGCATTTT
CASSVDSYQPQHF
>TRBJ1-2|TRBV9|TRBD1|NA
TGTGCCAGCAGCGAAGTACCGGGACAGGGGGATCTTGGCTACACCTTC
CASSEVPGQGDLGYTF
>TRBJ2-7|TRBV6-5|TRBD2|once
TGTGCCAGCAGTTACTCGGGACTAGCGGGCGACGAGCAGTACTTC
CASSYSGLAGDEQYF
>TRBJ2-5|TRBV30|TRBD2|NA
TGTGCCTGGAGTGTAGGAGTAGCGGGAGAGACCCAGTACTTC
CAWSVGVAGETQYF
>TRBJ1-2|TRBV21-1|NA|NA
TGTGCCAGTGAGGACAGGGGGCGCCTCTATGGCTACACCTTC
CASEDRGRLYGYTF